A selection of T cell receptor beta chains follows, all from one sample in a study of cytomegalovirus exposure and HLA in healthy donors. Profiling relied on immunoSEQ multiplex PCR, and the TCRdb table lists in-frame clones only, not all of them. Of about 140,000 clones listed, around 79% were seen once; the top ten hold just under 1%. Specimen: PBMCs. These receptors were collected from a man aged 18 to 30 in good health and CMV-seronegative. Both conserved end residues are part of each CDR3. A D gene is named only where the DNA matches it firmly. Clone size is shown for a subset of rows, as once, few, many or a class of expanded clone.

D	V	size	J	CDR3	DNA
TRBD1	TRBV15	.	TRBJ1-1	CATSSPGTGTESEAFF	TGTGCCACCAGCAGTCCCGGGACAGGGACCGAGAGTGAAGCTTTCTTT
.	TRBV15	.	TRBJ2-7	CATSRDRGAVSYEQYF	TGTGCCACCAGCAGAGATCGGGGGGCCGTCTCCTACGAGCAGTACTTC
.	TRBV7-9	.	TRBJ2-7	CASSLQGNSYEQYF	TGTGCCAGCAGCTTACAGGGAAACTCCTACGAGCAGTACTTC
TRBD1	TRBV2	.	TRBJ2-7	CATTTGTGGYEQYF	TGTGCCACCACGACCGGGACAGGCGGCTACGAGCAGTACTTC
.	TRBV7-9	.	TRBJ1-5	CASSQAREPQHF	TGTGCCAGCAGCCAAGCTCGGGAGCCCCAGCATTTT
.	TRBV19	.	TRBJ2-2	CASSGTYNPGELFF	TGTGCCAGTAGCGGGACATACAACCCCGGGGAGCTGTTTTTT
TRBD1	TRBV5-6	.	TRBJ1-3	CASSLGGGVGNTIYF	TGTGCCAGCAGCTTGGGAGGGGGCGTAGGAAACACCATATATTTT
TRBD1	TRBV30	.	TRBJ2-7	CAWSQQNRGEQYF	TGTGCCTGGAGCCAACAGAACAGGGGCGAGCAGTACTTC
TRBD1	TRBV5-1	.	TRBJ1-2	CASSLALGQVFGYTF	TGCGCCAGCAGCTTGGCCCTGGGACAGGTTTTCGGCTACACCTTC
TRBD1	TRBV2	.	TRBJ2-7	CASRHHDRASSYEQYF	TGTGCCAGCAGACACCATGACAGGGCAAGCTCCTACGAGCAGTACTTC
TRBD1	TRBV7-9	.	TRBJ1-1	CASSLGTGALRHTEAFF	TGTGCCAGCAGCTTAGGGACAGGGGCGCTACGGCACACTGAAGCTTTCTTT
.	TRBV10-3	.	TRBJ2-5	CAISVSSDGYQETQYF	TGTGCCATCAGTGTATCGAGTGACGGGTACCAAGAGACCCAGTACTTC
.	TRBV7-8	.	TRBJ2-2	CASSLEGGTGELFF	TGTGCCAGCAGCTTAGAGGGCGGGACCGGGGAGCTGTTTTTT
.	TRBV5-4	.	TRBJ2-3	CASGQGTSTSTDTQYF	TGTGCCAGCGGGCAAGGGACTTCTACTAGCACAGATACGCAGTATTTT
.	TRBV4-3	few	TRBJ1-3	CASSRTGGEGNTIYF	TGCGCCAGCAGCCGAACTGGGGGGGAAGGAAACACCATATATTTT
TRBD1	TRBV6-5	.	TRBJ1-2	CASGRQGASGYTF	TGCGCCAGCGGGAGACAGGGGGCGTCTGGCTACACCTTC
.	TRBV11-2	.	TRBJ2-1	CASSNEQGPHGYNEQFF	TGTGCCAGCAGTAATGAACAGGGCCCTCATGGGTACAATGAGCAGTTCTTC
.	TRBV30	few	TRBJ1-4	CAWSHPRQGEKLFF	TGTGCCTGGAGTCACCCCCGGCAGGGGGAAAAACTGTTTTTT
.	TRBV5-4	.	TRBJ1-6	CASSLGQGGGNSPLHF	TGTGCCAGCAGCTTGGGGCAGGGCGGTGGAAATTCACCCCTCCACTTT
.	TRBV4-3	once	TRBJ2-2	CASSQVARADGELFF	TGCGCCAGCAGCCAAGTTGCCAGGGCGGACGGGGAGCTGTTTTTT
.	TRBV4-3	few	TRBJ2-1	CASSQDTTSLYNEQFF	TGCGCCAGCAGCCAGGACACAACCTCTCTCTACAATGAGCAGTTCTTC
TRBD2	TRBV9	.	TRBJ2-7	CASSASGGAYEQYF	TGTGCCAGCAGCGCGAGCGGGGGGGCCTACGAGCAGTACTTC
.	TRBV18	.	TRBJ1-1	CASSLGRALGTEAFF	TGTGCCAGCTCCCTAGGCAGGGCCCTTGGGACTGAAGCTTTCTTT
TRBD1	TRBV27	.	TRBJ2-7	CASSVDRGPYEQYF	TGTGCCAGCAGTGTAGACAGGGGACCCTACGAGCAGTACTTC
.	TRBV29-1	.	TRBJ2-1	CSVDLHNEQFF	TGCAGCGTTGACCTCCACAATGAGCAGTTCTTC
.	TRBV7-2	.	TRBJ2-6	CASSITGTSGANVLTF	TGTGCCAGCAGCATAACAGGGACCTCTGGGGCCAACGTCCTGACTTTC
.	TRBV29-1	.	TRBJ1-2	CSATRRDNYGYTF	TGCAGCGCCACAAGGCGGGATAACTATGGCTACACCTTC
.	TRBV4-1	once	TRBJ2-2	CASSHTGANTGELFF	TGCGCCAGCAGCCATACAGGCGCGAACACCGGGGAGCTGTTTTTT